This TCR beta chain was documented in a study of T cell responses to AZD1222 COVID-19 vaccine. Whole-study context: Second-dose groups at about 4 or about 12 weeks were pooled.

Findings and limits, study-wide: Clonal diversity was possibly underestimated, and the donors were mostly white British, with more females. Following two doses of AZD1222, Spike-specific TCR breadth and depth rose. Only a handful of individuals given AZD1222 were seropositive at baseline.

The data were produced by immunoSEQ multiplex PCR, yet TCRdb's version contains in-frame clones alone and is incomplete. Seen here are approximately 94,000 clones, about 87% observed once, and the top ten hold around 2%. A word on this clone: Its antigen is not identified.

CDR1 is KGHDR, CDR2 SFDVKD, per germline. The CDR3 totals 15 residues. Trimming cost V 2 bases and J 3 bases, with 10 bases left between them. The chain links TRBV24-1 to TRBJ1-5, with D perhaps TRBD1 (5 bases). The sequencing used peripheral blood, collected on day 0 of AZD1222 vaccination. The clonotype originates from an adult in good health. CDR3 nucleotide sequence: TGTGCCACCAGTGATTCAACAGGCCCCAATCAGCCCCAGCATTTT. This translates into CATSDSTGPNQPQHF.